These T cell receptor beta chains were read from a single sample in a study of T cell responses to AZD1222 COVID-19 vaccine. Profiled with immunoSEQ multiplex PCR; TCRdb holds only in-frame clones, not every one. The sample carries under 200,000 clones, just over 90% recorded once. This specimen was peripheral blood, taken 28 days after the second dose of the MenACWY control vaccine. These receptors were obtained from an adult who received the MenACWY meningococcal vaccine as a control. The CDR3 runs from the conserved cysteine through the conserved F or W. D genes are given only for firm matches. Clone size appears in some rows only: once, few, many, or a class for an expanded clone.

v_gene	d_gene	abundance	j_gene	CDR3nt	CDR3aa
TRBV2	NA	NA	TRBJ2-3	TGTGCCAGCAGTGACGTGTCAAGAGATACGCAGTATTTT	CASSDVSRDTQYF
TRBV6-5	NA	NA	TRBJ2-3	TGTGCCAGCAGTTACCCGGCTAGCGAAAGCACAGATACGCAGTATTTT	CASSYPASESTDTQYF
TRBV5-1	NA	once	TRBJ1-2	TGCGCCAGCAGCTTGGCCCAGGTCAGGCCCATGGGCTACACCTTC	CASSLAQVRPMGYTF
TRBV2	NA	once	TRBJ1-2	TGTGCCCGACAGACTCGGCAGTATGGCTACACCTTC	CARQTRQYGYTF
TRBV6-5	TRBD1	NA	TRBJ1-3	TGTGCCAGCAGGTCGGGACAGGGGTACAGAAACACCATATATTTT	CASRSGQGYRNTIYF
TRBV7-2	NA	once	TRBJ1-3	TGTGCCAGCAGCTTAGAGGCAGCGAGAAACACCATATATTTT	CASSLEAARNTIYF
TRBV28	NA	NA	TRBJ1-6	TGTGCCAGCAGCTCCCGGGACCACGGGAATTCACCCCTCCACTTT	CASSSRDHGNSPLHF
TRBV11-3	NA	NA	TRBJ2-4	TGTGCCAGCAGCTTGTTGGAACAGACAGGCATTCAGTACTTC	CASSLLEQTGIQYF
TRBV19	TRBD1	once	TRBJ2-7	TGTGCCAGTAGCCACAGGGGTTCATACGAGCAGTACTTC	CASSHRGSYEQYF
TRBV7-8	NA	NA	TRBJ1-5	TGTGCCAGCAGCTTACAAACCAACCTAAGGACAGACTATAGCAATCAGCCCCAGCATTTT	CASSLQTNLRTDYSNQPQHF
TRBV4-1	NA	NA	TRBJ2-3	TGCGCCAGCAGCCAAGAAACCCGGGAGAAGTCCGTTACGCAGTATTTT	CASSQETREKSVTQYF
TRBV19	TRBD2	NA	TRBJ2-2	TGTGCCAGTAGACTAGCGGGAGGGAACACCGGGGAGCTGTTTTTT	CASRLAGGNTGELFF
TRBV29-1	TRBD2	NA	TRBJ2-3	TGCAGCGTTGAAGCGGGGCCGGGACTAGCGGGAAACTTT	CSVEAGPGLAGNF
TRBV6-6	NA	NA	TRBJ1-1	TGTGCCAGCAGTTACGGGGCGCCCGGGCTCGGCACTGAAGCTTTCTTT	CASSYGAPGLGTEAFF
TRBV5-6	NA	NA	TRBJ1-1	TGTGCCAGCAGCTTGGAGACACTGAACACTGAAGCTTTCTTT	CASSLETLNTEAFF
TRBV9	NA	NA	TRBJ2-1	TGTGCCAGCAGCGCGGTCGGGTCCTACTACAATGAGCAGTTCTTC	CASSAVGSYYNEQFF
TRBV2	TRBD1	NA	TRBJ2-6	TGTGCCAGTAAGACAGGGGCTGGGGCCAACGTCCTGACTTTC	CASKTGAGANVLTF
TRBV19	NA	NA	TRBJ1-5	TGTGCCAGTAGTATTTTTCCCCGATATAGCAATCAGCCCCAGCATTTT	CASSIFPRYSNQPQHF
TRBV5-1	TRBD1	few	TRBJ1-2	TGCGCCAGCAGCGGGGGACAGAATAACTATGGCTACACCTTC	CASSGGQNNYGYTF
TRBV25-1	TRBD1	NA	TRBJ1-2	TGTGCCAGCAGTAGGACAGGGCATGGCTACACCTTC	CASSRTGHGYTF
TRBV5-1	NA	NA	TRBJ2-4	TGCGCCAGCAGCTTCGAGGACATTCAGTACTTC	CASSFEDIQYF
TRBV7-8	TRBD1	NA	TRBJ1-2	TGTGCCAGCAGCATACAGGGGGCGGCTGGCTACACCTTC	CASSIQGAAGYTF
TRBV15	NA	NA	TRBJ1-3	TGTGCCACCAGCAGAGGAGGACAGACTGGAAACACCATATATTTT	CATSRGGQTGNTIYF
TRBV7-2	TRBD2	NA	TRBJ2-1	TGTGCCAGCAGCTTTGGGGGACTAGTCGGAGAGCAGTTCTTC	CASSFGGLVGEQFF
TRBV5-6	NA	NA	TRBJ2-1	TGTGCCAGCAGCTTCGGGGCTTCGTCCTACAATGAGCAGTTCTTC	CASSFGASSYNEQFF
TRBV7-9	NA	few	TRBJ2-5	TGTGCCAGCAGCTTAGGTGGGGGCCCCCAAGAGACCCAGTACTTC	CASSLGGGPQETQYF
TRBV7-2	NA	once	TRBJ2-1	TGTGCCAGCAGCTTAGCACAGGGGGGGTCTATCCTACGGTTCTTC	CASSLAQGGSILRFF
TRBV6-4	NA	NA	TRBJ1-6	TGTGCCAGCAGCCCAAGTGACTCTCCAGTTTACCTCCACTTT	CASSPSDSPVYLHF
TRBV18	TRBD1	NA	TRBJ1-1	TGTGCCAGCTCACCCCGACAGGGGATCGACACTGAAGCTTTCTTT	CASSPRQGIDTEAFF
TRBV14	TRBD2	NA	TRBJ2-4	TGTGCCAGCAGCCACAATACCGGGACTAGCGGCATTCAGTACTTC	CASSHNTGTSGIQYF
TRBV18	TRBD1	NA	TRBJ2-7	TGTGCCAGCTCCCGGGGGACAGGGCAAGGCTACGAGCAGTACTTC	CASSRGTGQGYEQYF
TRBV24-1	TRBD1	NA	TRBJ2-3	TGTGCCACCAGTGACGGGACAGGGAGCACAGATACGCAGTATTTT	CATSDGTGSTDTQYF
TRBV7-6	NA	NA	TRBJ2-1	TGTGCCAGCAGCTTGAGACAGGTCTCCTACAATGAGCAGTTCTTC	CASSLRQVSYNEQFF
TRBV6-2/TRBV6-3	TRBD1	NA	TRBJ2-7	TGTGCCAGCAGTTACTCGGGACAGCCAACCTACGAGCAGTACTTC	CASSYSGQPTYEQYF
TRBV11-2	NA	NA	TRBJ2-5	TGTGCCAGCAGCTCCCGGGTTTGGCTTAGAAAGGAGACCCAGTACTTC	CASSSRVWLRKETQYF
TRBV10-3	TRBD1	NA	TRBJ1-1	TGTGCCACCGCGGGACAGTCGAACACTGAAGCTTTCTTT	CATAGQSNTEAFF
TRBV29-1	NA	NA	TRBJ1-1	TGCAGCGTTGCGGCAGTTATGAACACTGAAGCTTTCTTT	CSVAAVMNTEAFF
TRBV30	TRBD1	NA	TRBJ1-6	TGTGCCTGGAGTGTCACACAGGGGGGGGGTTCACCCCTCCACTTT	CAWSVTQGGGSPLHF
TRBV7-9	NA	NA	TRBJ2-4	TGTGCCAGCAGCTTATCACAGCTCGGTTTGTACTTC	CASSLSQLGLYF
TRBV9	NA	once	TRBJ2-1	TGTGCCAGCAGCGTAGTGGAGGCGTCCTACAATGAGCAGTTCTTC	CASSVVEASYNEQFF
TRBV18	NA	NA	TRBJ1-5	TGTGCCAGCTCAGAAAACACAGGGCCCGCCCAGCATTTT	CASSENTGPAQHF
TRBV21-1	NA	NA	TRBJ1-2	TGTGCCAGCAGCAAAGCCACAGCCCGCTATGGCTACACCTTC	CASSKATARYGYTF
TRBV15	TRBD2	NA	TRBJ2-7	TGTGCCACCAGCAGGGGGGCCGGGACTAGCGGGGTCCTGCCCCCTTACGAGCAGTACTTC	CATSRGAGTSGVLPPYEQYF
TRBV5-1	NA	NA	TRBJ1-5	TGCGCCAGCAGCTTGGGTGGGGTTGATCAGCCCCAGCATTTT	CASSLGGVDQPQHF
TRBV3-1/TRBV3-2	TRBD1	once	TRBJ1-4	TGTGCCAGCAGCTTACCCGGGACAGGGTATGAAAAACTGTTTTTT	CASSLPGTGYEKLFF
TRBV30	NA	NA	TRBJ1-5	TGTGCCTGGAGGCCAGGGGACCACCAGCCCCAGCATTTT	CAWRPGDHQPQHF
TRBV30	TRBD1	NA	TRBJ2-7	TGTGCCTGGACCAGGGGACAGGGGGCGGGTGAGCAGTACTTC	CAWTRGQGAGEQYF
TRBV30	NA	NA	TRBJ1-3	TGTGCCTGGAGTGGGACAGCTGGAAACACCATATATTTT	CAWSGTAGNTIYF
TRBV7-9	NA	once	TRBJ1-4	TGTGCCAGCAGCTCCAGACGACCGCAGGGAGGTGAAAAACTGTTTTTT	CASSSRRPQGGEKLFF
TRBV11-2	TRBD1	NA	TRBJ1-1	TGTGCCAGCAGCTTAGGGCCAGGGGGTACTGAAGCTTTCTTT	CASSLGPGGTEAFF